This T cell receptor (beta chain) was retrieved from a study of blood T cell repertoires in COVID-19. Study overall: Whether acute or convalescent, the COVID-19 samples came from the United States, Italy and Spain.

In germline, CDR1 is SEHNR, CDR2 FQNEAQ (reference sequence). The CDR3 totals 14 residues. J was trimmed by 6 bases and V by 5 bases; bases with no gene match: 6. Per the original methods: Estimates of nucleated cell counts were drawn from the amplification of reference gene primers. Clones were read by immunoSEQ multiplex PCR, and TCRdb kept only the in-frame ones, dropping some. V, J and clone size derive from that table, while D and trimming were established from the DNA sequence. There are hundreds of thousands of clones in the sample; approximately 92% occur only once, and roughly 1.1% lies in the top ten.

The chain uses TRBV7-9 and TRBJ1-2; 10 bases agree with TRBD1. The TCR sequence derives from a man aged 30 to 39 who had recovered from COVID-19. The sequencing input was PBMCs or T cells enriched from blood (not recorded which). CDR3 sequence: CASSEWTGGDGYTF. The CDR3 DNA reads TGTGCCAGCAGCGAGTGGACAGGGGGGGATGGCTACACCTTC.